These 10 T cell receptor beta chains came from one sample sequenced in a study of early stage breast cancer tumors. Sequencing was performed with immunoSEQ multiplex PCR; in TCRdb, only in-frame clones are kept and a portion is missing. The sample records tens of thousands of clones, 90% to 95% being singletons. The specimen sequenced was blood. The receptors were sampled from a person aged 65-85 years with breast cancer.

The rearrangement joins TRBV28 to TRBJ1-1; the match to TRBD1 covers 9 bases. The length of the CDR3 is 15 residues. The V gene's germline CDR1 is MDHEN and CDR2 SYDVKM. J was trimmed by 0 bases and V by 3 bases; bases with no gene match: 2. CDR3 loop: CASSLWTGVNTEAFF. The CDR3 DNA reads as TGTGCCAGCAGTTTGTGGACAGGGGTGAACACTGAAGCTTTCTTT.

The chain couples TRBV7-2 to TRBJ1-2; D is possibly TRBD1 (5 bases). The CDR3 length is 15 residues. CDR1 is SGHTA and CDR2 is FQGNSA in the germline V gene. V was clipped by 5 bases and J by 3 bases, with 16 bases between them. The CDR3, as DNA: TGTGCCAGCAGCATTAGTGAAAGACAGTACTATGGCTACACCTTC. Encoded protein: CASSISERQYYGYTF.

The chain recombines TRBV19 with TRBJ2-3; 11 positions agree with TRBD2. Per germline, CDR1 LNHDA and CDR2 SQIVND (reference sequence). V dropped 5 bases and J dropped 5; count of bases not matched to a gene: 9. This CDR3 contains 16 residues. DNA for the CDR3: TGTGCCAGTAGTCCCCGGGTAGCGGGGGGGCAAGATACGCAGTATTTT. Translated: CASSPRVAGGQDTQYF.

The chain joins TRBV4-3 to TRBJ2-1, with TRBD2 as a possible D gene (5 bases). CDR3 size: 14 residues. Germline-derived CDR1 and CDR2 are LGHNA and YSLEER. Trimming shortened V by 0 bases and J by 6 bases, and 9 bases separated the two germline ends. Here the CDR3 reads CASSQDLLVNEQFF. The DNA for the CDR3 is TGCGCCAGCAGCCAAGACTTACTAGTCAATGAGCAGTTCTTC.

The chain combines TRBV5-1 with TRBJ2-3; TRBD2 matches 9 bases. Germline loops: CDR1 SGHRS, CDR2 YFSETQ. J gave up 2 bases and V 0 bases, and 4 bases lay outside the gene matches. The CDR3 is 16 residues long. CDR3 protein: CASSLETSGPTDTQYF. The CDR3 nucleotides are TGCGCCAGCAGCTTGGAGACTAGCGGACCCACAGATACGCAGTATTTT.

J is TRBJ1-3 and V is TRBV7-9; D ambiguous. Germline loops: CDR1 SEHNR, CDR2 FQNEAQ (reference sequence). V was clipped by 1 base and J by 2 bases, with 12 bases between them. The CDR3 length is 16 residues. The CDR3 DNA reads as TGTGCCAGCAGCTTAGGTGGTGGAGCCGCTGGAAACACCATATATTTT. Protein sequence: CASSLGGGAAGNTIYF.

J is TRBJ2-7 and V is TRBV5-1; 9 nucleotides line up with TRBD2. Trimming at V came to 4 bases and at J to 2 bases, leaving 22 bases not matched to a gene. The CDR3 spans 20 residues. Germline CDR1 reads SGHRS; CDR2 reads YFSETQ. The CDR3 sequence is CASSLPKNASGTNLPYEQYF. The CDR3, as DNA: TGCGCCAGCAGCCTACCGAAAAACGCTAGCGGGACAAACCTCCCCTACGAGCAGTACTTC.

The chain recombines TRBV19 with TRBJ1-2, with D perhaps matching TRBD1 (6 bases). Trimming cost V 5 bases and J 4 bases, with 11 bases left between them. This CDR3 contains 13 residues. Looked up from germline, CDR1 is LNHDA and CDR2 is SQIVND (reference sequence). The CDR3 DNA follows: TGTGCCAGTAGTCGAACAGGGAGCTATGGCTACACCTTC. This codes for CASSRTGSYGYTF.

This clone was recorded only once. This chain joins TRBV6-5 and TRBJ2-7; 8 bases fit TRBD2. The CDR3 is 15 residues long. Germline values: CDR1 MNHEY, CDR2 SVGAGI. After removal of 6 bases from V and 0 bases from J, the junction contained 7 bases not matched to a gene. The CDR3 reads CASRDTGTSSYEQYF. DNA of the CDR3: TGTGCCAGCAGGGATACAGGGACTAGCTCCTACGAGCAGTACTTC.

The CDR3 coding sequence is TGTGCCAGCTCACCCATCTCGAGCGGGGGCAACGAGCAGTACTTC. Translated, it gives CASSPISSGGNEQYF. J is TRBJ2-7 and V is TRBV18; TRBD2 matches 8 bases. Germline V gene sequence: CDR1 KGHSH, CDR2 LQKENI. The CDR3 runs to 15 residues. V dropped 3 bases and J dropped 5; count of bases not matched to a gene: 9.